Listed below are T cell receptor beta chains from one sample, sequenced in a study of T cell responses to AZD1222 COVID-19 vaccine. TCRdb's table, derived via immunoSEQ multiplex PCR, lists solely in-frame clones and lacks some. The table lists around 110,000 clones, 70% to 90% of them singletons, with about 4% in the top ten. The sample was peripheral blood, taken on day 0 of MenACWY control vaccination. These receptors came from an adult in good health. CDR3s leave out the opening cysteine and the closing phenylalanine or tryptophan.

v_call,cdr3_aa
TRBV12-2,ASRLTRGRRETNEKLF
TRBV19,ASSIRTGSSYNSPLH
TRBV7-2,ASSEGQGNQPQH
TRBV7-9,ASSPGGNQPQH
TRBV27,ASSPRNEQY
TRBV7-3,ASSLTGSGTYEQY
TRBV6-6,ASSRSEVYGYT
TRBV4-3,ASSQDLSNSPLH
TRBV4-1,ASSQDPLLGTGGKETQY
TRBV28,ASSPPRSRKAF
TRBV7-6,ASSLGAGGGNTIY
TRBV28,ASSLRNTEAF
TRBV11-3,ASSLEGRVGVETQY
TRBV28,ASRSWTGGTGELF
TRBV5-5,ASSPWLVGSYYEQY
TRBV20-1,SASGRGTSDTQY
TRBV24-1,ATSGFNEQF
TRBV7-3,ASSPSPVGGDSGNTIY
TRBV7-6,ASSLLGGRSTDTQY
TRBV6-6,ASSSPRGGNSPLH
TRBV3-1/TRBV3-2,ASSQADRECTQFYEQY
TRBV3-1/TRBV3-2,ASSQDLPHTGTTNEKLF
TRBV5-4,ASSLVSGGWGVSFEQY
TRBV19,ASSIVPSGGLNEQY
TRBV5-4,ASSLGQGGTYEQY
TRBV14,ASSRTHSGNTIY
TRBV2,ASSESQPRNSPLH
TRBV19,ASSMGQPNTEAF
TRBV6-2/TRBV6-3,ASSIPQARSSYEQY
TRBV28,ASLYGGQGGPQH
TRBV7-2,ASSSRGQGAIVEQY
TRBV19,ASSMKAWDREAQPQH
TRBV2,ASRPGASSYNSPLH
TRBV6-6,ASSHRGTGVIRTNNSPLH
TRBV19,ASTGRQGSNQPQH
TRBV6-2/TRBV6-3,ASSYSGIDEQY
TRBV6-5,ASTPRSGAPQH
TRBV5-5,ASSLTGGAWQETQY
TRBV18,ASSPENGVGPE
TRBV5-4,ASSRIDRANSPLH
TRBV5-5,ASSLGQLDNQPQH
TRBV4-3,ASSQDGGGLTEAF
TRBV2,ASSSWTGGNYEQY
TRBV11-2,ASSRTRLSSYEQY
TRBV3-1/TRBV3-2,ASRRGNEKLF
TRBV14,ASSHPYTPEGTRPYNEQF
TRBV7-2,ASSPLTENYGYT
TRBV11-2,ASSSGGGTNEKLF
TRBV7-9,ASSSRPLRGSYTEAF
TRBV19,ASTSFLTAGGPVTDTQY
TRBV7-2,ASSKGQGAGTGELF
TRBV6-2/TRBV6-3,ASSYSRSTDTQY
TRBV12-3/TRBV12-4,ASSSHTDTQY
TRBV9,ASSVTSGGSYEQY